The 5 T cell receptor beta chains below come from one sample, sequenced in a study of T cell responses to AZD1222 COVID-19 vaccine. TCRdb's copy holds only in-frame clones and misses some; the assay was immunoSEQ multiplex PCR. Of approximately 76,000 clones in the sample, over 80% were seen once. Sequenced material: peripheral blood, taken on day 0 of AZD1222 vaccination. These receptors all come from an adult in good health.

This clone was seen more than once but under ten times. In DNA, the CDR3 is TGTGCCTGGAGTCTTACTCGATCCTACGAGCAGTACTTC. Translation gives CAWSLTRSYEQYF. The chain has TRBV30 and TRBJ2-7, with D unclear. V lost 2 bases, J lost 1 base, and 9 bases lay in between. The CDR3 contains 13 residues. The germline V gene encodes CDR1 GTSNPN and CDR2 SVGIG (reference sequence).

V gene TRBV7-3 combines with J gene TRBJ1-2, with D perhaps matching TRBD1 (5 bases). Trimming removed 0 bases from V and 7 bases from J, with 9 bases in between. Germline assignment: CDR1 SGHTA and CDR2 FQGTGA. This CDR3 is 13 amino acids long. The CDR3 protein is CASSLTGRGGYTF. Written as DNA, the CDR3 is TGTGCCAGCAGCTTAACCGGGAGGGGTGGCTACACCTTC.

The chain combines TRBV5-6 with TRBJ2-7; TRBD2 aligns across 11 bases. The CDR3 loop spans 18 amino acids. The J segment lost 6 bases and the V segment lost 2 bases, leaving 16 bases of the junction unmatched. The V gene's germline CDR1 is SGHDT and CDR2 YYEEEE. For the CDR3, the DNA is TGTGCCAGCAGCTTTACCGAGCCCTATAGCGGGAGGGGATCCGAGCAGTACTTC. Its translation: CASSFTEPYSGRGSEQYF.

This clone has only one observation. This chain connects TRBV5-8 to TRBJ2-3; 10 bases are shared with TRBD2. J was trimmed by 0 bases and V by 0 bases; bases with no gene match: 13. The V gene's germline CDR1 is SGHTS and CDR2 YDEGEE. The CDR3 length is 20 residues. CDR3: CASSLASGGADYLSTDTQYF. In DNA, the CDR3 is TGTGCCAGCAGCTTGGCGAGCGGGGGGGCCGATTACCTTAGCACAGATACGCAGTATTTT.

V gene TRBV6-5 combines with J gene TRBJ1-2, with D possibly TRBD1 on 6 matching bases. Trimming removed 0 bases at V and 6 bases at J, with 17 bases between. Per the germline V gene, CDR1 is MNHEY and CDR2 is SVGAGI. The CDR3 extends over 16 amino acids. The DNA of the CDR3 is TGTGCCAGCAGTTACTCCCAGGGGATGCACCCGAATGGCTACACCTTC. Translation gives CASSYSQGMHPNGYTF.